This T cell receptor beta chain was recovered during a study of T cells after yellow fever vaccination. One entry per CDR3 protein results from TCRdb running MiXCR on the 5' RACE reads. The repertoire holds under 200,000 distinct CDR3 sequences, with around 7.3% as singletons. Germline trimming cut 4 bases from V and 4 bases from J; bases unmatched to any gene: 8. CDR3 length equals 15 residues. This clonotype was seen a few times. This specimen was CD4+ T cells sorted from PBMCs, taken around 5 days after the first yellow fever vaccination. The rearrangement uses TRBV12-3 or TRBV12-4 and TRBJ2-7; 9 nucleotides agree with TRBD1. The clonotype was recovered from a man aged 18 to 35 who received the YFV17D yellow fever vaccine. The CDR3 here is CASSSRRTGVYEQYF. The CDR3 nucleotides are TGTGCCAGCAGTTCTCGACGGACAGGGGTGTACGAGCAGTACTTC.